The present TCR beta chain was sequenced within a study of blood T cell repertoires in COVID-19. Study-wide context: There were acute and convalescent COVID-19 samples, and they came from the United States, Italy and Spain.

Resolution of symptoms, clearance, or two negative PCRs was present in recovered Cohort 3 donors. Trimming pared 1 base from V and 5 bases from J, leaving 16 bases between. CDR1 and CDR2 (germline): SGHAT, FQNNGV. This CDR3 has 16 amino acids. Only in-frame clones appear in the TCRdb table, and some are missing; sequencing was by immunoSEQ multiplex PCR. The table includes 200,000 to 250,000 clones, roughly 80% detected once. The chain uses TRBV11-2 and TRBJ2-3, with D maybe TRBD1 (7 bases). What was sequenced was PBMCs or T cells enriched from blood (not recorded which). The TCR sequence derives from a man between 60 and 75 years old who had recovered from COVID-19. The DNA of the CDR3 is TGTGCCAGCAGCTTAGTTCAGGGGGGCTCTGGAGATACGCAGTATTTT. This gives the protein CASSLVQGGSGDTQYF.